This T cell receptor (beta chain) was sequenced during a study of T cell changes during pregnancy in multiple sclerosis. Germline CDR1 reads KGHSH; CDR2 reads LQKENI. The CDR3 is 13 amino acids. Trimming cost V 1 base and J 8 bases, with 9 bases left between them. TCRdb keeps only in-frame clones here, not all; method: immunoSEQ multiplex PCR. The sample carries tens of thousands of clones, roughly 90% recorded once. V is TRBV18 and J is TRBJ2-1, with D tentatively TRBD1 (6 bases). The source was peripheral blood, collected in the third trimester of pregnancy. This sequence originates from a female donor in good health, enrolled as a control in a pregnancy study. CDR3 region: CASSPQQGYEQFF. The CDR3, as DNA: TGTGCCAGCTCACCACAACAGGGCTATGAGCAGTTCTTC.